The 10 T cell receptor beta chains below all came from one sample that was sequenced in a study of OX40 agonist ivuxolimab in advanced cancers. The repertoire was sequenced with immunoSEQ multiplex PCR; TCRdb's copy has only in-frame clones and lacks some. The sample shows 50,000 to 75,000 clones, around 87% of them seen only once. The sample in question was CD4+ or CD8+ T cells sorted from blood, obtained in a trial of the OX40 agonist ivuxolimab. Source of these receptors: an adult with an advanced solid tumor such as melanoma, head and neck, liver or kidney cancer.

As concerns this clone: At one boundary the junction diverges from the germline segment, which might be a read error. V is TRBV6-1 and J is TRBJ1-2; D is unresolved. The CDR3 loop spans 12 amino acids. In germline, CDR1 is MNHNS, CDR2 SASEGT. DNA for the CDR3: TGTGCCAGCAGTGAACCCCCCTGGGGTCCGTCCTTC. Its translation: CASSEPPWGPSF.

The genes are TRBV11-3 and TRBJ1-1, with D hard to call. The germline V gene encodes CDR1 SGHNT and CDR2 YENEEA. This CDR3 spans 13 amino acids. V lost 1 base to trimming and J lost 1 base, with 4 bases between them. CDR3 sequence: CASSLGRNTEAFF. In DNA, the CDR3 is TGTGCCAGCAGCTTAGGACGGAACACTGAAGCTTTCTTT.

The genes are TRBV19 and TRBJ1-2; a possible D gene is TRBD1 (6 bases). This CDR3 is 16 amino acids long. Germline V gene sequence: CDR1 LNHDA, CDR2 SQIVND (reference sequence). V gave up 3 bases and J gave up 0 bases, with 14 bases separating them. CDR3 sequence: CASSIRQEKANYGYTF. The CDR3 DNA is TGTGCCAGTAGTATCCGACAGGAGAAAGCTAACTATGGCTACACCTTC.

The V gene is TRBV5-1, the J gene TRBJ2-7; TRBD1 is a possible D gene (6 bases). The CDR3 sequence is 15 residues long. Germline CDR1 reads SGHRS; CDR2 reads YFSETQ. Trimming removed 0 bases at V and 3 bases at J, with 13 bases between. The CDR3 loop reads CASSLVPGQIYEQYF. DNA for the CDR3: TGCGCCAGCAGCTTGGTTCCCGGACAGATCTACGAGCAGTACTTC.

The CDR3: CASSLAPTDPDIPYEQYF. CDR3 in DNA: TGTGCCAGCAGCTTGGCCCCCACCGACCCGGACATTCCCTACGAGCAGTACTTC. The chain couples TRBV5-5 to TRBJ2-7; D is perhaps TRBD1 (5 bases). The germline CDR1 and CDR2 sequences are SGHKS and YYEKEE (reference sequence). The CDR3 has 18 amino acids. V gave up 0 bases and J gave up 2 bases, with 21 bases separating them.

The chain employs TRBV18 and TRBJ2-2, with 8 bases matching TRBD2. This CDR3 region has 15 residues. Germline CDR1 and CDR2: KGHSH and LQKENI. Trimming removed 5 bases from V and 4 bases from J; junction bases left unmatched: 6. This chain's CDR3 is CASSTGLVGTGELFF. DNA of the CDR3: TGTGCCAGCTCAACGGGACTAGTGGGCACCGGGGAGCTGTTTTTT.

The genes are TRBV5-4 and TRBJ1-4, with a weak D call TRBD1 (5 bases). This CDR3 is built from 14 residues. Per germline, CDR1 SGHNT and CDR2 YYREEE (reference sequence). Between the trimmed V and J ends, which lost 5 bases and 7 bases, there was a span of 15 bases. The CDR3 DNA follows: TGTGCCAGCAGGAGGAGCGGGGGAGGTGAAAAACTGTTTTTT. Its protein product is CASRRSGGGEKLFF. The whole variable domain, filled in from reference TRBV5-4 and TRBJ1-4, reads ETGVTQSPTHLIKTRGQQVTLRCSSQSGHNTVSWYQQALGQGPQFIFQYYREEENGRGNFPPRFSGLQFPNYSSELNVNALELDDSALYLCASRRSGGGEKLFFGSGTQLSVL.

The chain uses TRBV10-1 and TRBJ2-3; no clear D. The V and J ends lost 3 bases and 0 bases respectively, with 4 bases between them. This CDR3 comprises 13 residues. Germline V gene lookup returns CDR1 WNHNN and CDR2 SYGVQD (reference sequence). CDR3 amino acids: CASSDMSTDTQYF. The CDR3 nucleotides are TGCGCCAGCAGTGACATGAGCACAGATACGCAGTATTTT.

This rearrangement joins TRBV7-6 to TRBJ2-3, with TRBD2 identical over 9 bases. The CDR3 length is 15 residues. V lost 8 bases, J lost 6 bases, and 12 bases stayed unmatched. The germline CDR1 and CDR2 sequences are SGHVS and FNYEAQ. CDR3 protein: CASASGAGGLDTQYF. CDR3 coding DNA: TGTGCCAGCGCATCCGGGGCGGGGGGGCTCGATACGCAGTATTTT.

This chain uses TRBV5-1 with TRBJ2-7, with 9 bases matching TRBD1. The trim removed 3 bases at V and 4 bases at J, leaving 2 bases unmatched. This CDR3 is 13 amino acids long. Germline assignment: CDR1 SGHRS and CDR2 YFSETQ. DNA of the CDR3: TGCGCCAGCAGCTACGGACAGGGGTACGAGCAGTACTTC. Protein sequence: CASSYGQGYEQYF.